The next 11 T cell receptor beta chains were all read from a single sample in a study of blood T cell repertoires in COVID-19. TCRdb keeps only in-frame clones here, not all; method: immunoSEQ multiplex PCR. This sample has approximately 210,000 clones, with about nine tenths found just once. What was sequenced was PBMCs or T cells enriched from blood (not recorded which). The receptors were gathered from a woman in her 30s who had recovered from COVID-19.

The CDR3: CASSLEAGAYEQYF. Here the CDR3 DNA reads TGTGCCAGCAGCTTAGAAGCGGGGGCCTACGAGCAGTACTTC. The V gene is TRBV7-2, the J gene TRBJ2-7; 8 bases line up with TRBD2. Trimming at V came to 1 base and at J to 2 bases, leaving 1 base not matched to a gene. The CDR3 length is 14 residues. Germline V gene data show CDR1 as SGHTA and CDR2 as FQGNSA.

This chain connects TRBV11-2 to TRBJ2-5; TRBD2 matches 14 bases. This CDR3 has 16 amino acids. J gave up 6 bases and V 4 bases, and 7 bases lay outside the gene matches. In germline, CDR1 is SGHAT, CDR2 FQNNGV. The DNA for the CDR3 is TGTGCCAGCAGCTCACGACTAGCGGGAGGGGCGCAGACCCAGTACTTC. Amino acid sequence: CASSSRLAGGAQTQYF.

The gene calls are TRBV4-3 and TRBJ2-5, with 8 nucleotides matching TRBD2. This CDR3 region has 17 residues. The V segment lost 2 bases and the J segment 3 bases; nucleotides outside the gene matches: 11. Germline V gives CDR1 LGHNA, CDR2 YSLEER. CDR3 sequence reads: CASSQFFTRGGEETQYF. Here the CDR3 DNA reads TGCGCCAGCAGCCAATTCTTTACTCGGGGGGGGGAAGAGACCCAGTACTTC.

The V call is TRBV27, the J call TRBJ1-1, with a weak D call TRBD1 (6 bases). This CDR3 is built from 13 residues. Deletions cut 4 bases from V and 6 bases from J, with 12 bases between. Germline assignment: CDR1 MNHEY and CDR2 SMNVEV (reference sequence). The CDR3 is CASSSGVRPEAFF. The DNA for the CDR3 is TGTGCCAGCAGTTCAGGGGTAAGGCCTGAAGCTTTCTTT.

The chain uses TRBV4-1 and TRBJ1-2; TRBD1 matches at 10 bases. J was trimmed by 5 bases and V by 3 bases; bases with no gene match: 6. This CDR3 has 15 residues. Germline V gene data show CDR1 as MGHRA and CDR2 as YSYEKL. CDR3 nucleotide sequence: TGCGCCAGCAGCCAGGCGGGACAGGGGTGGTATGGCTACACCTTC. Translation: CASSQAGQGWYGYTF.

This chain joins TRBV24-1 and TRBJ2-1; D perhaps matches TRBD1 (6 bases). Per the germline V gene, CDR1 is KGHDR and CDR2 is SFDVKD. The V end was cut by 2 bases, the J end by 6 bases, with 19 bases between. The CDR3 is 17 residues long. This chain's CDR3 is CATSDSQVGAKGNEQFF. The DNA of the CDR3 is TGTGCCACCAGTGATTCTCAGGTGGGGGCGAAGGGCAATGAGCAGTTCTTC.

The chain employs TRBV5-8 and TRBJ1-6, with D possibly being TRBD1 (6 bases). With 2 bases removed from V and 1 base from J, the gap between germline ends came to 13 bases. The CDR3 length is 17 residues. Germline V gives CDR1 SGHTS, CDR2 YDEGEE. This chain's CDR3 is CASSFLDSGSYNSPLHF. Here the CDR3 DNA reads TGTGCCAGCAGCTTCCTGGACAGTGGATCCTATAATTCACCCCTCCACTTT. Full variable domain (remainder filled in from reference TRBV5-8 and TRBJ1-6): EAGVTQSPTHLIKTRGQQATLRCSPISGHTSVYWYQQALGLGLQFLLWYDEGEERNRGNFPPRFSGRQFPNYSSELNVNALELEDSALYLCASSFLDSGSYNSPLHFGNGTRLTVT.

The chain couples TRBV27 to TRBJ2-3, with a possible D match to TRBD2 (6 bases). V dropped 2 bases and J dropped 6 bases, with 12 bases sitting between them. Germline V gene lookup returns CDR1 MNHEY and CDR2 SMNVEV (reference sequence). The CDR3 has 14 amino acids. CDR3 sequence reads: CASSLGSGRDTQYF. The CDR3 nucleotides are TGTGCCAGCAGTTTAGGGAGTGGGAGGGATACGCAGTATTTT.

The chain combines TRBV4-2 with TRBJ1-1; weak D call: TRBD1 (5 bases). The CDR3 loop spans 17 amino acids. Germline V gives CDR1 LGHNA, CDR2 YNFKEQ. V was pared by 4 bases and J by 2 bases, with 20 bases between. The CDR3 DNA reads as TGTGCCAGCAGCCCTATACGGGGGAGTAGTTTAAACACTGAAGCTTTCTTT. As protein: CASSPIRGSSLNTEAFF.

The V call is TRBV19, the J call TRBJ1-1; 8 bases fit TRBD1. The trim removed 3 bases at V and 5 bases at J, leaving 2 bases unmatched. The CDR3 runs to 13 residues. CDR1 is LNHDA and CDR2 is SQIVND in the germline V gene (reference sequence). CDR3 sequence: CASSIGQGTEAFF. The CDR3 DNA is TGTGCCAGTAGTATTGGACAGGGAACTGAAGCTTTCTTT.

The chain recombines TRBV5-1 with TRBJ1-2; possible D gene TRBD1, 5 bases. V lost 3 bases and J 0 bases, leaving 12 bases between the germline ends. The germline V gene encodes CDR1 SGHRS and CDR2 YFSETQ. The CDR3 totals 15 residues. As DNA, the CDR3 is TGCGCCAGCAGCTCTCAGGGTAGAGCTAACTATGGCTACACCTTC. Protein product: CASSSQGRANYGYTF. Full variable domain (outside the CDR3, taken from reference TRBV5-1 and TRBJ1-2): KAGVTQTPRYLIKTRGQQVTLSCSPISGHRSVSWYQQTPGQGLQFLFEYFSETQRNKGNFPGRFSGRQFSNSRSEMNVSTLELGDSALYLCASSSQGRANYGYTFGSGTRLTVV.